One sample yielded the 13 T cell receptor beta chains listed below, sequenced in a study of CXCR3-negative and CXCR3-positive naive CD8 T cells. These TCRs' antigens remain unknown. In preparing the TRB cDNA libraries, 5' RACE with UMI labels was used. Reprocessing the 5' RACE reads, TCRdb reports a single entry for every CDR3 protein and omits DNA. This repertoire comprises about 53,000 distinct CDR3 sequences; its ten largest clones make up around 0.58%. Overall study results and limits: Naive cells with CXCR3 showed TRB CDR3s that were more hydrophobic than those in CXCR3-negative naive cells.

Material for sequencing was naive CXCR3+ CD8+ T cells from blood. Sample subset: CD45RO-CCR7+CD27+CD95- naive CD8+ T cells expressing CXCR3 (TNR3+). The receptors stem from a human donor in good health. Some clones in this sample may be carry-over from other donors' samples.

This rearrangement joins TRBV7-9 to TRBJ1-5; TCRdb's D call of TRBD1 is untestable without DNA. Germline V gene lookup returns CDR1 SEHNR and CDR2 FQNEAQ (reference sequence). The CDR3 has 14 residues. CDR3 sequence: CASSFPGTHQPQHF. Full variable domain (remainder filled in from reference TRBV7-9 and TRBJ1-5): DTGVSQNPRHKITKRGQNVTFRCDPISEHNRLYWYRQTLGQGPEFLTYFQNEAQLEKSRLLSDRFSAERPKGSFSTLEIQRTEQGDSAMYLCASSFPGTHQPQHFGDGTRLSIL.

The V call is TRBV20-1, the J call TRBJ2-7; TCRdb's assignment of TRBD1 cannot be checked, as there is no DNA. Germline lookup yields CDR1 DFQATT and CDR2 SNEGSKA (reference sequence). This CDR3 is 13 amino acids long. The CDR3 here is CSAIEGAGYEQYF.

The chain employs TRBV2 and TRBJ2-1; there is no DNA to check the TCRdb D call of TRBD1. The CDR3 has 14 residues. The germline V gene encodes CDR1 SNHLY and CDR2 FYNNEI. CDR3 region: CASSDRDRFFEQFF.

The chain links TRBV7-6 to TRBJ2-3; absent DNA, TCRdb's TRBD2 call cannot be checked. The CDR3 is 16 amino acids. Germline CDR1 SGHVS, CDR2 FNYEAQ. The CDR3 sequence: CASSAELAGGPDTQYF.

V usage is TRBV29-1 and J usage is TRBJ1-2; TCRdb designates TRBD1, a call that cannot be tested without DNA. The CDR3 loop spans 14 amino acids. CDR1 is SQVTM and CDR2 is ANQGSEA in the germline V gene. CDR3 sequence: CSVTASEWEYGYTF.

This chain joins TRBV6-2 or TRBV6-3 and TRBJ2-5; the TRBD1 assignment by TCRdb is unverifiable without DNA. Germline values: CDR1 MNHEY, CDR2 SVGEGT. This CDR3 region has 18 residues. The CDR3 reads CASSYSSRTRTPQETQYF.

The V call is TRBV25-1, the J call TRBJ2-7. CDR1 is MGHDK, CDR2 SYGVNS, per germline. The CDR3 covers 12 residues. CDR3 sequence reads: CASTKGSYEQYF.

This chain joins TRBV6-2 or TRBV6-3 and TRBJ2-2. The germline V gene has CDR1 MNHEY and CDR2 SVGEGT. This CDR3 has 12 amino acids. CDR3: CASHRSTGELFF.

The chain recombines TRBV12-3 or TRBV12-4 with TRBJ1-1; TCRdb lists TRBD1, though no DNA is available to test this call. This CDR3 is 15 amino acids long. CDR3 sequence reads: CASTLIGTGATEAFF.

V and J are TRBV27 and TRBJ2-7. The V gene's germline CDR1 is MNHEY and CDR2 SMNVEV (reference sequence). The CDR3 is 16 residues long. CDR3 amino acids: CASSSTIYMISYEQYF.

V gene TRBV7-9 combines with J gene TRBJ2-3; the D call from TCRdb, TRBD1, cannot be confirmed without DNA. The CDR3 runs to 17 residues. Germline assignment: CDR1 SEHNR and CDR2 FQNEAQ (reference sequence). CDR3 in amino acids: CASSLAGTGEITDTQYF.

CDR3 sequence: CAISPTGPTSGGEQYF. This chain uses TRBV10-3 with TRBJ2-7; the D call from TCRdb, TRBD1, cannot be confirmed without DNA. This CDR3 spans 16 amino acids. The V gene's germline CDR1 is ENHRY and CDR2 SYGVKD.

The chain recombines TRBV7-9 with TRBJ1-4; the D call of TRBD1 rests on TCRdb alone, since no DNA is present to check it. The CDR3 contains 14 residues. The germline V gene has CDR1 SEHNR and CDR2 FQNEAQ (reference sequence). The CDR3 reads CASSSRTWDEKLFF.